This T cell receptor (beta chain) was captured in a study of control samples from healthy donors and cancer patients (dated by TCRdb to about 2020). The germline V gene (reference sequence) supplies CDR1 LNHDA and CDR2 SQIVND. The CDR3 starts with the cysteine, ends with the phenylalanine, and has 11 residues. Just the 33-base CDR3 DNA is kept, in frame starting at base 1. Between the V and J ends, shortened by 5 bases and 8 bases respectively, the junction contains 8 bases. The receptor library was made with the immunoSEQ multiplex PCR assay. TCRdb provides this immuneACCESS table in a form limited to in-frame rearrangements. Some clones are lacking; in checked studies, under half of them reflect an unresolved V gene, and why the rest are absent is not known. Within this sample are approximately 70,000 clones, with about 80% of them counted one time only. Together, the top ten hold over 13% of the sample.

With respect to this clone: The antigen it recognizes is unknown. No clone much larger than this one lies a single base away; base qualities are absent.

This clonotype was obtained from a man aged 50 to 60 in good health. This chain is built from TRBV19 and TRBJ2-3, with the D gene too uncertain to name. The sample was blood. This receptor has the CDR3 CASSRQGTQYF. The bases read TGTGCCAGTAGTCGCCAAGGTACGCAGTATTTT. The entire variable domain, with the stretches around the CDR3 drawn from the reference TRBV19 and TRBJ2-3 proteins, is DGGITQSPKYLFRKEGQNVTLSCEQNLNHDAMYWYRQDPGQGLRLIYYSQIVNDFQKGDIAEGYSVSREKKESFPLTVTSAQKNPTAFYLCASSRQGTQYFGPGTRLTVL.